A single sample is the source of the 4 T cell receptor beta chains below, sequenced in a study of beta chain features in type 1 diabetes. Study-wide results and limits: Shorter TCRB CDR3s, moderately but significantly so, were found in Type 1 diabetes patients in all four CD4+ subsets.

These receptors have no identified antigens. Investigators reverse transcribed all isolated RNA, so they sequenced expressed TCRB transcripts. Clones were read by immunoSEQ multiplex PCR, and TCRdb kept only the in-frame ones, dropping some. The sample records some 360,000 clones, around 9.6% being singletons. The sequenced material came from central memory CD4+ T cells from blood. The receptors come from a man aged 25-40 years with type 1 diabetes.

The V and J genes are TRBV29-1 and TRBJ1-2; TRBD1 might be the D (6 bases). With 3 bases removed from V and 6 bases from J, the gap between germline ends came to 11 bases. The length of the CDR3 is 12 residues. The V gene's germline CDR1 is SQVTM and CDR2 ANQGSEA. The CDR3 sequence is CSVEDHRDGYTF. The CDR3 nucleotides read TGCAGCGTTGAGGACCACAGGGATGGCTACACCTTC.

This clone has only a few counts. This chain links TRBV18 with TRBJ2-3; possible D gene TRBD2, 6 bases. Germline V lookup: CDR1 KGHSH, CDR2 LQKENI. Trimming took 6 bases from V and 1 from J, leaving 11 bases between them. There are 14 residues in the CDR3. CDR3 sequence: CASSQGTGTDTQYF. CDR3 DNA: TGTGCCAGCTCTCAAGGGACTGGCACAGATACGCAGTATTTT.

This clone was picked up a small number of times. The J gene is TRBJ1-5, the V gene TRBV18; weak D call: TRBD1 (5 bases). The germline CDR1 and CDR2 sequences are KGHSH and LQKENI. This CDR3 spans 14 amino acids. V lost 2 bases to trimming and J lost 5 bases, with 10 bases between them. CDR3 loop: CASSPGALDQPQHF. CDR3 coding DNA: TGTGCCAGCTCACCAGGGGCCCTGGATCAGCCCCAGCATTTT. The complete variable domain, with remaining parts taken from reference TRBV18 and TRBJ1-5, reads NAGVMQNPRHLVRRRGQEARLRCSPMKGHSHVYWYRQLPEEGLKFMVYLQKENIIDESGMPKERFSAEFPKEGPSILRIQQVVRGDSAAYFCASSPGALDQPQHFGDGTRLSIL.

V usage is TRBV18 and J usage is TRBJ1-5, with TRBD1 matching over 7 bases. The CDR3 totals 15 residues. The trim removed 3 bases at V and 4 bases at J, leaving 6 bases unmatched. Germline V gene lookup returns CDR1 KGHSH and CDR2 LQKENI. This CDR3 reads CASSPGRGPNQPQHF. CDR3 bases: TGTGCCAGCTCACCGGGGAGGGGGCCGAATCAGCCCCAGCATTTT.